This T cell receptor (beta chain) was identified in a study of cytomegalovirus exposure and HLA in healthy donors. Looking at the study overall: Membership in the Caucasian-associated ancestry cluster was found for around 85% of nearly 400 genotyped donors. Study results and caveats: Analyses of presence/absence relied on an assumption of roughly uniform sequencing depth across donors.

In the PCR, 60 Vbeta and 13 Jbeta primers were used. Some clones are missing from TCRdb's copy, which holds only in-frame ones; the method was immunoSEQ multiplex PCR. In the table there are 90,000 to 120,000 clones, 77% of which are singletons. As for this clone: Its matching antigen is unknown.

The V gene's germline CDR1 is MDHEN and CDR2 SYDVKM. This CDR3 spans 16 amino acids. V gave up 6 bases and J gave up 0 bases, with 18 bases separating them. The receptor was derived from a male donor in good health and CMV-seronegative. The rearrangement links TRBV28 to TRBJ2-7, with a weak D call TRBD1 (6 bases). The material sequenced was PBMCs. The CDR3 spells CASRSGDTRSSYEQYF. In DNA form, the CDR3 reads TGTGCCAGCAGGTCCGGGGACACTCGGAGCTCCTACGAGCAGTACTTC.